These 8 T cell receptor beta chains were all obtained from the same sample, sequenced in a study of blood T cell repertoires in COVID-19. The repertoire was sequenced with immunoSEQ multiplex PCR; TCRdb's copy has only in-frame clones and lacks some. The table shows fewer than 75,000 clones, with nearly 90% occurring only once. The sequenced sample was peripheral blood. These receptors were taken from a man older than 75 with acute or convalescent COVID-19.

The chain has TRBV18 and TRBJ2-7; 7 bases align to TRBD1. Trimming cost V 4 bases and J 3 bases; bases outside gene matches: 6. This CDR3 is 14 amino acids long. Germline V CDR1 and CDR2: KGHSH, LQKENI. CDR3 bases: TGTGCCAGCTCACGGGGACAGACCTACTACGAGCAGTACTTC. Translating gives CASSRGQTYYEQYF.

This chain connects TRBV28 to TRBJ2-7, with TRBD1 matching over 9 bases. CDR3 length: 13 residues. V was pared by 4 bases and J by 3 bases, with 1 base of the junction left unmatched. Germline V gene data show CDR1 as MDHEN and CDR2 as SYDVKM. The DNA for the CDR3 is TGTGCCAGCAGTTCGACAGGGGGCTACGAGCAGTACTTC. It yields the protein CASSSTGGYEQYF.

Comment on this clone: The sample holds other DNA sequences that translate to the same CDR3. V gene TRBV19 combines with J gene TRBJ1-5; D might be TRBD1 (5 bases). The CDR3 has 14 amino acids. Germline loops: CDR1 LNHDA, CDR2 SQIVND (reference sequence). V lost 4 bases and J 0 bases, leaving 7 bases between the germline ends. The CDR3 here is CASSTQGSNQPQHF. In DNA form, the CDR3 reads TGTGCCAGTAGTACCCAGGGTAGCAATCAGCCCCAGCATTTT. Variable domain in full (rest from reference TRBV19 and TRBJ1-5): DGGITQSPKYLFRKEGQNVTLSCEQNLNHDAMYWYRQDPGQGLRLIYYSQIVNDFQKGDIAEGYSVSREKKESFPLTVTSAQKNPTAFYLCASSTQGSNQPQHFGDGTRLSIL.

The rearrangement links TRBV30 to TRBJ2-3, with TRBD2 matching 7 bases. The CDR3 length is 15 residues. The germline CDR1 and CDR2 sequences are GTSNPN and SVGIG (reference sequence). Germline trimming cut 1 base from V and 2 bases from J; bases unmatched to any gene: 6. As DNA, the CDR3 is TGTGCCTGGAGTGGATGGGGGGGTGACACAGATACGCAGTATTTT. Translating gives CAWSGWGGDTDTQYF.

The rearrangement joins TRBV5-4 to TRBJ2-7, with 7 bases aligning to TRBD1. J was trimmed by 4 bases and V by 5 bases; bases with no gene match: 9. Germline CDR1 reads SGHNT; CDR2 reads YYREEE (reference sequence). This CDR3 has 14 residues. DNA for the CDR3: TGTGCCAGCAGAAGGGGGCCCTATGATTACGAGCAGTACTTC. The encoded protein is CASRRGPYDYEQYF.

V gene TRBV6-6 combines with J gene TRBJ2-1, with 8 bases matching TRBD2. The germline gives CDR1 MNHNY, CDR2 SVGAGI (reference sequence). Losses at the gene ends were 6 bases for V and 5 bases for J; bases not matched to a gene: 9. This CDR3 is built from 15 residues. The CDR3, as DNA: TGTGCCAGCAGGTCAGCGGGAGAAGGGAACAATGAGCAGTTCTTC. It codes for CASRSAGEGNNEQFF.

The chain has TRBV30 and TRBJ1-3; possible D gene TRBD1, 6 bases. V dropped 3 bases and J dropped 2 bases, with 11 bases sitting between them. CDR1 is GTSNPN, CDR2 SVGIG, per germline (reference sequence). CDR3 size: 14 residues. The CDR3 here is CAWRTGTAGNTIYF. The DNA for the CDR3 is TGTGCCTGGAGGACAGGAACGGCTGGAAACACCATATATTTT. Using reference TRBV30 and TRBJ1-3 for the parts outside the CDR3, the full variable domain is SQTIHQWPATLVQPVGSPLSLECTVEGTSNPNLYWYRQAAGRGLQLLFYSVGIGQISSEVPQNLSASRPQDRQFILSSKKLLLSDSGFYLCAWRTGTAGNTIYFGEGSWLTVV.

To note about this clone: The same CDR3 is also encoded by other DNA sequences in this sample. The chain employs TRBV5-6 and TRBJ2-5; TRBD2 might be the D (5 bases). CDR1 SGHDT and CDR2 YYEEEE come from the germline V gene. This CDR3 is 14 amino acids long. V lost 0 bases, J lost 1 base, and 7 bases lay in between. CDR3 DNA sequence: TGTGCCAGCAGCTTGGGAGGGAGCCAAGAGACCCAGTACTTC. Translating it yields CASSLGGSQETQYF.